One sample yielded the 25 T cell receptor beta chains listed below, sequenced in a study of regulatory T cells. Study-level findings and limits: In CD3G-deficient patients, conventional CD4+ T cells were enriched for hydrophobic CDR3 residues at positions 6 and 7.

Their target antigens are unknown. Amplification used 52 TRBV primers and 13 TRBJ primers. The data were produced by immunoSEQ multiplex PCR, yet TCRdb's version contains in-frame clones alone and is incomplete. Here the sample spans tens of thousands of clones, 93% being singletons. Input material: conventional CD4+ T cells sorted from blood. Receptors were obtained from a child aged 2 to 10 with CD3G deficiency.

The gene calls are TRBV20-1 and TRBJ2-3; the D is unclear. Germline V lookup: CDR1 DFQATT, CDR2 SNEGSKA (reference sequence). The CDR3 has 11 amino acids. Trimming removed 5 bases at V and 4 bases at J, with 7 bases between. DNA for the CDR3: TGCAGTGCTGAGAATTCAGATACGCAGTATTTT. Translation: CSAENSDTQYF.

This chain joins TRBV5-1 and TRBJ2-7, with D possibly TRBD2 on 5 matching bases. V shed 0 bases and J shed 6 bases, with 16 bases lying between them. The CDR3 totals 15 residues. The germline CDR1 and CDR2 sequences are SGHRS and YFSETQ. In DNA form, the CDR3 reads TGCGCCAGCAGCTTGGGCGACGCGCGGAGGTCCGAGCAGTACTTC. As protein: CASSLGDARRSEQYF.

This clone turned up a few times. The chain has TRBV27 and TRBJ2-7, with 8 bases fitting TRBD1. The CDR3 has 15 residues. The trim removed 2 bases at V and 4 bases at J, leaving 7 bases unmatched. The germline V gene encodes CDR1 MNHEY and CDR2 SMNVEV (reference sequence). CDR3 nucleotides: TGTGCCAGCAGTTTAAAGACAGGGGATCCTTACGAGCAGTACTTC. The encoded protein is CASSLKTGDPYEQYF.

This clone was observed a few times. The chain has TRBV20-1 and TRBJ1-2; a possible D gene is TRBD1 (6 bases). This CDR3 contains 11 residues. Trimming shortened V by 6 bases and J by 8 bases, and 13 bases separated the two germline ends. CDR1 is DFQATT and CDR2 is SNEGSKA in the germline V gene (reference sequence). This CDR3 reads CSARNREGYTF. The CDR3 DNA follows: TGCAGTGCCCGTAACAGGGAGGGCTACACCTTC.

The chain joins TRBV10-3 to TRBJ2-7; either TRBD1 or TRBD2 may supply D (6 bases each). In germline, CDR1 is ENHRY, CDR2 SYGVKD. The CDR3 is 12 amino acids. Trimming stripped 4 bases from V and 5 bases from J, with 9 bases between. The CDR3 nucleotides are TGTGCCATCAGTGTGGGGGGCGACGAGCAGTACTTC. This translates into CAISVGGDEQYF.

The rearrangement joins TRBV7-2 to TRBJ2-7; D is undetermined. The CDR3 is 15 amino acids. Germline-derived CDR1 and CDR2 are SGHTA and FQGNSA. V lost 3 bases and J 0 bases, leaving 12 bases between the germline ends. CDR3 DNA sequence: TGTGCCAGCAGCTTTGTCGCCAAACCCTCCTACGAGCAGTACTTC. Translated, it gives CASSFVAKPSYEQYF.

The chain carries TRBV28 and TRBJ1-5; 9 nucleotides agree with TRBD1. The germline CDR1 and CDR2 sequences are MDHEN and SYDVKM. The V gene end was trimmed by 4 bases and the J gene end by 6 bases; junction bases not matched to a gene: 4. This CDR3 is built from 14 residues. The CDR3 DNA reads as TGTGCCAGCAGTTCCCCGACAGGGGGTCAGCCCCAGCATTTT. Translating gives CASSSPTGGQPQHF.

The chain employs TRBV7-8 and TRBJ2-3, with D uncertain. V lost 5 bases, J lost 6 bases, and 12 bases lay in between. CDR3 length equals 13 residues. Per germline, CDR1 SGHVS and CDR2 FQNEAQ. The DNA of the CDR3 is TGTGCCAGCAGCCAAAATACCTTTGATACGCAGTATTTT. This translates into CASSQNTFDTQYF.

The chain recombines TRBV28 with TRBJ1-2, with 7 bases aligning to TRBD1. CDR3 length equals 14 residues. After removal of 4 bases from V and 2 bases from J, the junction contained 4 bases not matched to a gene. From germline, CDR1 is MDHEN and CDR2 SYDVKM. The CDR3 DNA follows: TGTGCCAGCAGTTCAGCGGACAGGAACTATGGCTACACCTTC. Amino acids: CASSSADRNYGYTF.

The V call is TRBV28, the J call TRBJ2-7; D remains ambiguous. The CDR3 loop spans 12 amino acids. V lost 4 bases to trimming and J lost 3 bases, with 7 bases between them. Per the germline V gene, CDR1 is MDHEN and CDR2 is SYDVKM. The CDR3: CASSSNSYEQYF. The DNA of the CDR3 is TGTGCCAGCAGTTCCAATAGCTACGAGCAGTACTTC. Combining the CDR3 with reference TRBV28 and TRBJ2-7 gives the whole variable domain DVKVTQSSRYLVKRTGEKVFLECVQDMDHENMFWYRQDPGLGLRLIYFSYDVKMKEKGDIPEGYSVSREKKERFSLILESASTNQTSMYLCASSSNSYEQYFGPGTRLTVT.

This clone showed up just once. The gene calls are TRBV19 and TRBJ2-5; TRBD2 matches at 10 bases. CDR3 length equals 15 residues. Germline trimming cut 6 bases from V and 2 bases from J; bases unmatched to any gene: 6. CDR1 is LNHDA, CDR2 SQIVND, per germline (reference sequence). CDR3 nucleotide sequence: TGTGCCAGTAGCCGGACTAGCGGACCTCAAGAGACCCAGTACTTC. Amino acids: CASSRTSGPQETQYF.

The V call is TRBV28, the J call TRBJ2-7, with unresolved D. V dropped 4 bases and J dropped 3 bases, with 10 bases sitting between them. CDR3 length equals 13 residues. In germline, CDR1 is MDHEN, CDR2 SYDVKM. The CDR3 spells CASSSPSRYEQYF. As DNA, the CDR3 is TGTGCCAGCAGTTCGCCCTCGCGCTACGAGCAGTACTTC.

The rearrangement joins TRBV21-1 to TRBJ2-1; whether TRBD2, the table's D call, matches the DNA was not checked. TRBV21-1 is deemed a pseudogene. This CDR3 is built from 16 residues. The CDR3 DNA follows: TGTGCCAGCAGCTCAAGAGGACTCCTGGTGAACAATGAGCAGTTCTTC. Its translation is CASSSRGLLVNNEQFF.

In DNA, the CDR3 is TGTGCCAGCTCAACGACAGGGGGGCCGACACGGGGCACCGGGGAGCTGTTTTTT. This translates into CASSTTGGPTRGTGELFF. This sequence joins TRBV18 and TRBJ2-2; 9 nucleotides agree with TRBD1. This CDR3 comprises 18 residues. J lost 4 bases, V lost 5 bases, and 14 bases had no gene match. Germline lookup yields CDR1 KGHSH and CDR2 LQKENI.

In its sample, this clone was seen a few times. The CDR3 region is CASSFGPQDSGANVLTF. The CDR3 DNA sequence: TGTGCCAGCAGCTTTGGCCCCCAGGACTCTGGGGCCAACGTCCTGACTTTC. The chain carries TRBV7-8 and TRBJ2-6, with D unclear. CDR3 length equals 17 residues. Trimming removed 3 bases from V and 0 bases from J, with 12 bases in between. Germline loops: CDR1 SGHVS, CDR2 FQNEAQ.

The chain employs TRBV19 and TRBJ2-7, with D maybe TRBD2 (6 bases). The CDR3 contains 16 residues. CDR1 is LNHDA and CDR2 is SQIVND in the germline V gene (reference sequence). CDR3 DNA sequence: TGTGGAAATGGAGGGGCGCAGAAGTTTGAGGCCTACGAGCAGTACTTC. It is translated as CGNGGAQKFEAYEQYF.

This clone was picked up a small number of times. The J gene is TRBJ2-3, the V gene TRBV23-1; D could derive from TRBD1 or TRBD2 (5 bases each). TRBV23-1 is classed as an ORF, of uncertain function. CDR3 length equals 13 residues. V dropped 9 bases and J dropped 4 bases, with 14 bases sitting between them. CDR3 nucleotides: TGCGCCAGTATGACACGGGGCGCAGATACGCAGTATTTT. Amino acid sequence: CASMTRGADTQYF.

V and J are TRBV7-9 and TRBJ2-1, with a tentative D call TRBD2 (6 bases). V lost 1 base to trimming and J lost 2 bases, with 9 bases between them. Germline CDR1 reads SEHNR; CDR2 reads FQNEAQ (reference sequence). CDR3 size: 15 residues. CDR3 sequence: CASSLGREPYNEQFF. The DNA of the CDR3 is TGTGCCAGCAGCTTAGGGCGGGAACCCTACAATGAGCAGTTCTTC.

This chain connects TRBV27 to TRBJ2-1; TRBD2 matches 13 bases. With V trimmed by 5 bases and J by 1 base, 5 bases remained unmatched. The CDR3 runs 17 residues. CDR1 MNHEY and CDR2 SMNVEV come from the germline V gene (reference sequence). CDR3 region: CASSPRLAGGSYNEQFF. CDR3 coding DNA: TGTGCCAGCAGTCCCCGACTAGCGGGAGGTTCCTACAATGAGCAGTTCTTC.

The rearrangement uses TRBV18 and TRBJ2-5; 11 positions match TRBD2. CDR1 and CDR2 (germline): KGHSH, LQKENI. V shed 5 bases and J 3 bases; nucleotides not matched to a gene: 2. CDR3 size: 14 residues. CDR3 sequence (DNA): TGTGCCAGCTCAATACTAGCGGGAGAAGAGACCCAGTACTTC. This encodes CASSILAGEETQYF.

The chain carries TRBV28 and TRBJ2-3, with D unresolved. CDR3 size: 15 residues. In germline, CDR1 is MDHEN, CDR2 SYDVKM. The germline V and J ends were trimmed by 4 bases and 3 bases, with 14 bases remaining between them. The CDR3 DNA reads as TGTGCCAGCAGTTCCCTACGACTCAGAACAGATACGCAGTATTTT. Translating gives CASSSLRLRTDTQYF.

The chain has TRBV30 and TRBJ2-1, with 8 nucleotides matching TRBD2. V was clipped by 4 bases and J by 5 bases; unmatched bases: 4. CDR1 and CDR2 from the germline V gene are GTSNPN and SVGIG (reference sequence). This CDR3 region has 13 residues. The CDR3 DNA follows: TGTGCCTGGAATAGCGGGACGGACAATGAGCAGTTCTTC. Translation gives CAWNSGTDNEQFF. Looking up the rest from reference TRBV30 and TRBJ2-1 gives the full variable domain: SQTIHQWPATLVQPVGSPLSLECTVEGTSNPNLYWYRQAAGRGLQLLFYSVGIGQISSEVPQNLSASRPQDRQFILSSKKLLLSDSGFYLCAWNSGTDNEQFFGPGTRLTVL.

The chain carries TRBV19 and TRBJ2-5; 12 bases map to TRBD2. Germline CDR1 reads LNHDA; CDR2 reads SQIVND (reference sequence). There are 14 residues in the CDR3. The ends lost 5 bases at V and 5 bases at J; junction bases unmatched: 3. CDR3 loop: CASSRTSGTETQYF. DNA for the CDR3: TGTGCCAGTAGTCGGACTAGCGGGACGGAGACCCAGTACTTC.

V is TRBV18 and J is TRBJ2-7; D remains unclear. V shed 6 bases and J shed 0 bases, with 18 bases lying between them. This CDR3 contains 16 residues. Per the germline V gene, CDR1 is KGHSH and CDR2 is LQKENI. The CDR3 nucleotides read TGTGCCAGCTCCTCGGGCCCACCCGTCTCCTCCTACGAGCAGTACTTC. Translated, it gives CASSSGPPVSSYEQYF.

The chain's CDR3 is CASSYEMGAVQYF. DNA of the CDR3: TGTGCCAGCAGTTACGAGATGGGGGCAGTGCAGTACTTC. This chain links TRBV6-5 with TRBJ2-7, with a tentative D call TRBD1 (6 bases). Trimming removed 2 bases at V and 9 bases at J, with 14 bases between. Germline CDR1 reads MNHEY; CDR2 reads SVGAGI. CDR3 length equals 13 residues.